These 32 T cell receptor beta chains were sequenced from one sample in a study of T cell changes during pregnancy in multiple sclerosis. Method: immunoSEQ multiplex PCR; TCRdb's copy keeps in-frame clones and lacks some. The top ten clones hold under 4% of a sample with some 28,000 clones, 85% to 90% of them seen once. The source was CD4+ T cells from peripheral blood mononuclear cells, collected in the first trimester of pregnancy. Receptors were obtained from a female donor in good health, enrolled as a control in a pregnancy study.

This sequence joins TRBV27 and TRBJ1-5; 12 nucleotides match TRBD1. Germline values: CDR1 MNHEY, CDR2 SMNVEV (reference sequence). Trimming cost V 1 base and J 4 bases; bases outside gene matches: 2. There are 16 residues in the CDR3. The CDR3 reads CASSLWGQGANQPQHF. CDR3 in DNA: TGTGCCAGCAGTTTATGGGGACAGGGGGCGAATCAGCCCCAGCATTTT.

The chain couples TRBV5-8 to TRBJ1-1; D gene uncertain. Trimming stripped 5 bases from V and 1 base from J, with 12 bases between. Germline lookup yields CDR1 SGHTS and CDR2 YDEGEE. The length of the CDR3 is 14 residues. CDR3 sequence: CASRRWAGNTEAFF. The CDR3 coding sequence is TGTGCCAGCAGGAGGTGGGCGGGGAACACTGAAGCTTTCTTT.

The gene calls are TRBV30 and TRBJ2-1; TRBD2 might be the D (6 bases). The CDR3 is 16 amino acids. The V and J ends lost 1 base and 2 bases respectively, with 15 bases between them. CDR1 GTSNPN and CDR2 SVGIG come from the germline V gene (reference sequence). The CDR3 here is CAWSAIGTGTYNEQFF. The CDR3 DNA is TGTGCCTGGAGTGCTATCGGGACTGGGACCTACAATGAGCAGTTCTTC.

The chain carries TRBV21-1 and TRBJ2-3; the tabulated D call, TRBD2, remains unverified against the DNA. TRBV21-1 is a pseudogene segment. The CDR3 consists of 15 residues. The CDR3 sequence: CASSKDGDWTDTQYF. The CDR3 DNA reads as TGTGCCAGCAGCAAAGACGGGGACTGGACAGATACGCAGTATTTT.

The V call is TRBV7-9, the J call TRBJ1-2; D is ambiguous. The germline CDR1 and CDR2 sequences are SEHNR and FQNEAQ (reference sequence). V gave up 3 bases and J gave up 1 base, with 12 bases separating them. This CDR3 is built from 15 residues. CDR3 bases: TGTGCCAGCAGCTTTCCGACCGGACTTAACTATGGCTACACCTTC. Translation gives CASSFPTGLNYGYTF.

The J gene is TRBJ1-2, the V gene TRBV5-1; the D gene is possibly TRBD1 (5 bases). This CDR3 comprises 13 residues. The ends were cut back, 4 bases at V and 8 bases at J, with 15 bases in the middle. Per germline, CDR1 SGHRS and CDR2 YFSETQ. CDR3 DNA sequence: TGCGCCAGCAGCCCCACCCTCGGGGGAGGCTACACCTTC. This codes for CASSPTLGGGYTF.

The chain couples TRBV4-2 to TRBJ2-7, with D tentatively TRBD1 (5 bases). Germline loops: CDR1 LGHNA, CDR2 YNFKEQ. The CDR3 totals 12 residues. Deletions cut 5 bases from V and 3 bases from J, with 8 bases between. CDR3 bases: TGTGCCAGCAGCTTTGACAGCTACGAGCAGTACTTC. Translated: CASSFDSYEQYF.

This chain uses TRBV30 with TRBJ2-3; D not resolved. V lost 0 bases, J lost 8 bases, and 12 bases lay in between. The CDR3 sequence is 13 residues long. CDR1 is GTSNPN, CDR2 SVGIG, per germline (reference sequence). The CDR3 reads CAWSVGWPGTQYF. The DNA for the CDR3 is TGTGCCTGGAGTGTTGGGTGGCCAGGTACGCAGTATTTT.

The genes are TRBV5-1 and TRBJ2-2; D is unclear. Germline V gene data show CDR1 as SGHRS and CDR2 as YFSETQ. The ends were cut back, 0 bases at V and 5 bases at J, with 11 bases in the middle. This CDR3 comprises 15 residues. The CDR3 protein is CASSLADTRTGELFF. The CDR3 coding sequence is TGCGCCAGCAGCTTGGCCGACACCCGTACCGGGGAGCTGTTTTTT.

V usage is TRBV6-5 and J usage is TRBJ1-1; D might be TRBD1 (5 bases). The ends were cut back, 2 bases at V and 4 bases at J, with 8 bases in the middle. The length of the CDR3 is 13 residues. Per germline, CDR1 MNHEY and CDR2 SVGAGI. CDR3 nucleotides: TGTGCCAGCAGTTACGGGGGGATCACTGAAGCTTTCTTT. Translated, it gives CASSYGGITEAFF.

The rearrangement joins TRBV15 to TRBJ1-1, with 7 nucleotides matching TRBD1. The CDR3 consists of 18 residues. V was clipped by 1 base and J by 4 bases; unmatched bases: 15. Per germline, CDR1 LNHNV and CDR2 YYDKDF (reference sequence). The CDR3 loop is CATSRVGQGVALITEAFF. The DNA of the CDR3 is TGTGCCACCAGCAGAGTCGGGCAGGGGGTCGCATTGATCACTGAAGCTTTCTTT. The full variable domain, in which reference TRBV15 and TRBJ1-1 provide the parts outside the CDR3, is DAMVIQNPRYQVTQFGKPVTLSCSQTLNHNVMYWYQQKSSQAPKLLFHYYDKDFNNEADTPDNFQSRRPNTSFCFLDIRSPGLGDTAMYLCATSRVGQGVALITEAFFGQGTRLTVV.

CDR3 DNA: TGTGCCAGCAGTGGATTAGCGGGAGACTACAATGAGCAGTTCTTC. This sequence encodes CASSGLAGDYNEQFF. The gene calls are TRBV6-1 and TRBJ2-1; 9 nucleotides agree with TRBD2. Germline trimming cut 4 bases from V and 3 bases from J; bases unmatched to any gene: 4. Germline V CDR1 and CDR2: MNHNS, SASEGT. The CDR3 runs 15 residues.

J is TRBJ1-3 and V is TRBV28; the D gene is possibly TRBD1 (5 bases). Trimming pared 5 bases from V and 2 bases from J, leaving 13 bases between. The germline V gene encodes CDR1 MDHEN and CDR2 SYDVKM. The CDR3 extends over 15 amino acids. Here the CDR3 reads CASSGGIGTGNTIYF. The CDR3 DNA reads TGTGCCAGCAGTGGGGGGATAGGCACTGGAAACACCATATATTTT.

The CDR3 sequence: CASNPPSTGDYGYTF. The CDR3, as DNA: TGTGCCAGCAATCCCCCATCGACAGGAGACTATGGCTACACCTTC. V is TRBV28 and J is TRBJ1-2, with D possibly matching TRBD1 (6 bases). Per the germline V gene, CDR1 is MDHEN and CDR2 is SYDVKM. The V end lost 7 bases, the J end lost 3 bases, and 18 bases lay between the germline ends. This CDR3 spans 15 amino acids.

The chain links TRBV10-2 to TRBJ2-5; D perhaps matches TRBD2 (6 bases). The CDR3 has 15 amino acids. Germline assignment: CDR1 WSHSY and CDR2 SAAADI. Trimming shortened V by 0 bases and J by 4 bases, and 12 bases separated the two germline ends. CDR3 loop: CASSESEYGGETQYF. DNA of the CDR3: TGCGCCAGCAGTGAGTCGGAGTACGGGGGAGAGACCCAGTACTTC.

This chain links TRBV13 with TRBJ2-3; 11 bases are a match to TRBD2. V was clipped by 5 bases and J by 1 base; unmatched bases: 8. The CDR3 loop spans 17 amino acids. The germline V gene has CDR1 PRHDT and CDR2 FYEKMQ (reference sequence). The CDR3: CASSLPSGLAGTDTQYF. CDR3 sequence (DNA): TGTGCCAGCAGCCTACCTTCGGGACTAGCGGGCACAGATACGCAGTATTTT. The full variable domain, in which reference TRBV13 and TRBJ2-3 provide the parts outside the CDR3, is AAGVIQSPRHLIKEKRETATLKCYPIPRHDTVYWYQQGPGQDPQFLISFYEKMQSDKGSIPDRFSAQQFSDYHSELNMSSLELGDSALYFCASSLPSGLAGTDTQYFGPGTRLTVL.

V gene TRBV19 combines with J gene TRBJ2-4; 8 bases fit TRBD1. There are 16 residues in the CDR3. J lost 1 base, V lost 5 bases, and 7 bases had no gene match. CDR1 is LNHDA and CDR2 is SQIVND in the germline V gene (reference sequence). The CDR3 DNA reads TGTGCCAGTAGTGGACAGGGAACCCTGGCCAAAAACATTCAGTACTTC. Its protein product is CASSGQGTLAKNIQYF.

The CDR3 spells CASTPITGGQGANVLTF. CDR3 in DNA: TGTGCCAGCACTCCCATCACCGGGGGGCAGGGGGCCAACGTCCTGACTTTC. This sequence joins TRBV21-1 and TRBJ2-6; TRBD2, the table's D call, lacks a check against the DNA. TRBV21-1 is assigned pseudogene status. This CDR3 region has 17 residues.

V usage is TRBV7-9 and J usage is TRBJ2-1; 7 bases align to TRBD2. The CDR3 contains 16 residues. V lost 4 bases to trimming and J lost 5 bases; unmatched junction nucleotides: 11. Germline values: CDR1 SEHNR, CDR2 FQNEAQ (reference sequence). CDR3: CASSSYGGSLNNEQFF. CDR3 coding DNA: TGTGCCAGCAGCTCCTACGGGGGGTCGTTAAACAATGAGCAGTTCTTC.

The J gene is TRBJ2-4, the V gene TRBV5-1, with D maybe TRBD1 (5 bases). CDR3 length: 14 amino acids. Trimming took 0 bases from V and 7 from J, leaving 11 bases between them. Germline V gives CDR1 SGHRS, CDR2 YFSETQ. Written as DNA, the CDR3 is TGCGCCAGCAGCTTGGACAGGAAAATGAACATTCAGTACTTC. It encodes CASSLDRKMNIQYF.

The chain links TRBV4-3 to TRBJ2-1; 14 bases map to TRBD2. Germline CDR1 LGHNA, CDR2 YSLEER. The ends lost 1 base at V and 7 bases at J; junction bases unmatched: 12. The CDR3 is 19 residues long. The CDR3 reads CASSQATGTSGGLRNEQFF. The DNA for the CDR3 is TGCGCCAGCAGCCAAGCAACCGGGACTAGCGGGGGTCTGAGGAATGAGCAGTTCTTC.

The CDR3 sequence: CATSAREGSEKLFF. CDR3 nucleotides: TGTGCCACCAGCGCCCGGGAGGGGAGTGAAAAACTGTTTTTT. The chain has TRBV15 and TRBJ1-4; D possibly corresponds to TRBD1 (5 bases). Trimming stripped 5 bases from V and 7 bases from J, with 14 bases between. Germline CDR1 LNHNV, CDR2 YYDKDF (reference sequence). The CDR3 runs 14 residues.

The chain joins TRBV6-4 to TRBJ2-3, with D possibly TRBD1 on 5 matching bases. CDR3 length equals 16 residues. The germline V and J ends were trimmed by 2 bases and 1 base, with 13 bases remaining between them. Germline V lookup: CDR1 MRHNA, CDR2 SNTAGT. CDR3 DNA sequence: TGTGCCAGCAGTGACGGTATCGACAGTCGCACAGATACGCAGTATTTT. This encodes CASSDGIDSRTDTQYF.

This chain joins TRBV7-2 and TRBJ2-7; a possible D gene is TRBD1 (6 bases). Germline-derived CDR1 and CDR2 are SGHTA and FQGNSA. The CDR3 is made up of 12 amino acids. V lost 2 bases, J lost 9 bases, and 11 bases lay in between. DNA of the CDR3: TGTGCCAGCAGCTTATCAGGGGCCGGGCAGTACTTC. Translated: CASSLSGAGQYF.

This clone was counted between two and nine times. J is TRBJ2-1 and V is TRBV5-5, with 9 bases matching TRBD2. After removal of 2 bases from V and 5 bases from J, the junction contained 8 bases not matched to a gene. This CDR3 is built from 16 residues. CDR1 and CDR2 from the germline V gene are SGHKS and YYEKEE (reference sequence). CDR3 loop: CASSFRGAGGNNEQFF. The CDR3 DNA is TGTGCCAGCAGCTTCAGGGGAGCGGGGGGTAACAATGAGCAGTTCTTC.

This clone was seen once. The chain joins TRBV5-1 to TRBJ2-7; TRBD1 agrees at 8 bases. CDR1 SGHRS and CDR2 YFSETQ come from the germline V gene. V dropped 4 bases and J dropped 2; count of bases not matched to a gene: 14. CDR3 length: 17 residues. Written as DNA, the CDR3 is TGCGCCAGCAGCCTGGGGCAACTCCAGGGGGCTACCTACGAGCAGTACTTC. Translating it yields CASSLGQLQGATYEQYF.

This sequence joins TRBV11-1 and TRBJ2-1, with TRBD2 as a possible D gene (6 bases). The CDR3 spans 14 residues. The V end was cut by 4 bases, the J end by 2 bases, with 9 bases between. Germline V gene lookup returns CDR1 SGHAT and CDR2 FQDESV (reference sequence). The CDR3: CASSSLAAYNEQFF. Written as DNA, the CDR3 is TGTGCCAGCAGCTCACTAGCAGCCTACAATGAGCAGTTCTTC.

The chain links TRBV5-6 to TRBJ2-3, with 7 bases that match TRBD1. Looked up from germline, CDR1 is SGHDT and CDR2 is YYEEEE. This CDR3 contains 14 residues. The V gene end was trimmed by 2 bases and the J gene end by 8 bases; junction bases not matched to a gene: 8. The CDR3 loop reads CASSFRGPRVTQYF. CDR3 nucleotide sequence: TGTGCCAGCAGCTTTAGGGGGCCACGTGTTACGCAGTATTTT.

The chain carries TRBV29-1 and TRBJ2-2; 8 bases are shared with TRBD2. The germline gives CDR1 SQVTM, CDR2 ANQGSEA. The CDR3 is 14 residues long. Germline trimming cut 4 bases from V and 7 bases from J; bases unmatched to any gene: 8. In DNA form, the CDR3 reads TGCAGCGTTGGGGCTAGCGGGTATCTCGGGGAGCTGTTTTTT. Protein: CSVGASGYLGELFF.

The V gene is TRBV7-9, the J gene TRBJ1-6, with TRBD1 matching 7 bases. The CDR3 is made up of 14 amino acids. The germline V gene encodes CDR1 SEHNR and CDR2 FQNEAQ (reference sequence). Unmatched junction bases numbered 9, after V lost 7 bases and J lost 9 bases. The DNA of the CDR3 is TGTGCCAGCACCGCCGGGCAGGGGGTTTCACCCCTCCACTTT. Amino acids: CASTAGQGVSPLHF.

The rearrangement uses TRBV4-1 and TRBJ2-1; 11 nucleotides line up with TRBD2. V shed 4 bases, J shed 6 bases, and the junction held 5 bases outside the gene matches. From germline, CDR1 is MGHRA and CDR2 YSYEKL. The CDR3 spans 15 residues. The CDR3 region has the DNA TGCGCCAGCAGCCGGCCGGGACTAGCGGTCAATGAGCAGTTCTTC. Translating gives CASSRPGLAVNEQFF.

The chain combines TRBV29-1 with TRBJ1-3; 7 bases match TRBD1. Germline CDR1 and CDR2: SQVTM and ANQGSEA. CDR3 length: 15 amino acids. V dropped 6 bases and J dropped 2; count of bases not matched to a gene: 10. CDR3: CSVGTANSPGNTIYF. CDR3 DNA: TGCAGCGTGGGGACAGCGAACTCGCCTGGAAACACCATATATTTT.